This T cell receptor (beta chain) originates from a study of CD8 T cells in ankylosing spondylitis. Comment on this clonotype: Its target is unknown.

One entry per CDR3 protein results from TCRdb running MiXCR on the 5' RACE reads. The sample carries roughly 300,000 distinct CDR3 sequences, roughly 8% recorded once. Study results and caveats: Blood of patients with ankylosing spondylitis appeared to be characterized by a TCR beta motif of several highly homologous variants.

Trimming removed 2 bases at V and 2 bases at J, with 17 bases between. Germline V gene lookup returns CDR1 SGHRS and CDR2 YFSETQ. The length of the CDR3 is 16 residues. The clonotype comes from a male donor with ankylosing spondylitis. This chain links TRBV5-1 with TRBJ2-7; tentatively, D is TRBD1 or TRBD2 (5 bases each). The sequencing input was blood, either unsorted or a sorted T cell fraction (not recorded which). CDR3 loop: CASSLGTDLGTYEQYF. The CDR3 DNA sequence: TGCGCCAGCAGCTTAGGGACGGACCTTGGAACCTACGAGCAGTACTTC.